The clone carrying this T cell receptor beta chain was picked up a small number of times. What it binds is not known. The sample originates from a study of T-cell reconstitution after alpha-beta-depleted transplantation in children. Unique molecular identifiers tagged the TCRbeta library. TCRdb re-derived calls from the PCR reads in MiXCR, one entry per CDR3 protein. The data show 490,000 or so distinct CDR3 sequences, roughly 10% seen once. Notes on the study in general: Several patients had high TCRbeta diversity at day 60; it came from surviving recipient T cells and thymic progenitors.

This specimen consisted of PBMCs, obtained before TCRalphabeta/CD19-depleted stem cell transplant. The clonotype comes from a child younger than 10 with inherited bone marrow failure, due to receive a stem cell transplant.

This CDR3 is CASSLSYSFYQGGYEQYF. The CDR3, as DNA: TGTGCCAGCAGCTTATCATATAGTTTTTACCAGGGGGGTTACGAGCAGTACTTC. This chain links TRBV11-2 with TRBJ2-7, with TRBD1 as a possible D gene (7 bases). The CDR3 is made up of 18 amino acids. Germline CDR1 reads SGHAT; CDR2 reads FQNNGV. Trimming took 2 bases from V and 4 from J, leaving 24 bases between them.